Listed below are T cell receptor beta chains from one sample, sequenced in a study of a mutant IDH1 vaccine in newly diagnosed glioma. Libraries were prepared by immunoSEQ multiplex PCR; TCRdb keeps only in-frame clonotypes and omits some of them. The profile shows about 98,000 clones, over 85% of them singletons. The sample here was PBMCs, taken from a glioma patient treated with radiotherapy, temozolomide or both. The receptors derive from a woman aged 50 to 60 with glioma. Both conserved end residues are part of each CDR3. Each record gives: V gene, D gene, J gene, clone size, CDR3 protein, CDR3 DNA. D genes are given only for firm matches. Clone size, where shown, is once, few, many, or a class for clones that have expanded.

v_gene: TRBV28
d_gene: NA
j_gene: TRBJ1-5
abundance: NA
CDR3aa: CASRPPGLGNQPQHF
CDR3nt: TGTGCCAGCAGGCCCCCAGGGTTAGGCAATCAGCCCCAGCATTTT

v_gene: TRBV10-3
d_gene: NA
j_gene: TRBJ1-1
abundance: NA
CDR3aa: CAISESGGGTEAFF
CDR3nt: TGTGCCATCAGTGAGTCGGGCGGGGGAACTGAAGCTTTCTTT

v_gene: TRBV28
d_gene: NA
j_gene: TRBJ1-4
abundance: NA
CDR3aa: CASSSAGTTNEKLFF
CDR3nt: TGTGCCAGCAGTTCCGCGGGGACAACTAATGAAAAACTGTTTTTT

v_gene: TRBV19
d_gene: NA
j_gene: TRBJ1-5
abundance: NA
CDR3aa: CASTPVGRGNQPQHF
CDR3nt: TGTGCCAGTACCCCGGTGGGCAGGGGCAATCAGCCCCAGCATTTT

v_gene: TRBV18
d_gene: NA
j_gene: TRBJ2-1
abundance: once
CDR3aa: CASSPNLASYNEQFF
CDR3nt: TGTGCCAGCTCACCAAACCTGGCGTCCTACAATGAGCAGTTCTTC

v_gene: TRBV5-4
d_gene: TRBD1
j_gene: TRBJ1-4
abundance: NA
CDR3aa: CASSPGQGFSEKLFF
CDR3nt: TGTGCCAGCAGCCCGGGACAGGGATTTAGTGAAAAACTGTTTTTT

v_gene: TRBV18
d_gene: NA
j_gene: TRBJ1-2
abundance: few
CDR3aa: CASSPPSGSYGYTF
CDR3nt: TGTGCCAGCTCACCACCGTCAGGATCCTATGGCTACACCTTC

v_gene: TRBV4-1
d_gene: TRBD1
j_gene: TRBJ2-3
abundance: NA
CDR3aa: CASRRLGTGGTDTQYF
CDR3nt: TGCGCCAGCAGACGTTTAGGGACAGGGGGCACAGATACGCAGTATTTT

v_gene: TRBV27
d_gene: TRBD1
j_gene: TRBJ1-5
abundance: NA
CDR3aa: CASSFQGAAPQHF
CDR3nt: TGTGCCAGCAGTTTTCAGGGGGCTGCGCCCCAGCATTTT

v_gene: TRBV5-1
d_gene: NA
j_gene: TRBJ2-7
abundance: NA
CDR3aa: CASSLSLIGGLAYEQYF
CDR3nt: TGCGCCAGCAGCTTGAGTCTTATCGGAGGTTTAGCCTACGAGCAGTACTTC

v_gene: TRBV5-1
d_gene: NA
j_gene: TRBJ2-2
abundance: NA
CDR3aa: CASSPRGGPGTGELFF
CDR3nt: TGCGCCAGCAGCCCTCGGGGAGGACCAGGGACCGGGGAGCTGTTTTTT

v_gene: TRBV6-5
d_gene: NA
j_gene: TRBJ2-7
abundance: NA
CDR3aa: CASSALFEQYF
CDR3nt: TGTGCCAGCAGTGCCCTATTCGAGCAGTACTTC

v_gene: TRBV7-9
d_gene: NA
j_gene: TRBJ2-3
abundance: once
CDR3aa: CASSHDGGTDTQYF
CDR3nt: TGTGCCAGCAGCCACGACGGGGGCACAGATACGCAGTATTTT

v_gene: TRBV6-5
d_gene: NA
j_gene: TRBJ2-1
abundance: NA
CDR3aa: CASATQDFSYNEQFF
CDR3nt: TGTGCCAGCGCCACGCAGGACTTCTCCTACAATGAGCAGTTCTTC

v_gene: TRBV27
d_gene: TRBD1
j_gene: TRBJ2-1
abundance: once
CDR3aa: CASISTGPNEQFF
CDR3nt: TGTGCCAGCATTTCGACAGGGCCCAATGAGCAGTTCTTC

v_gene: TRBV5-6
d_gene: TRBD1
j_gene: TRBJ2-1
abundance: NA
CDR3aa: CASGWDRVGNEQFF
CDR3nt: TGTGCCAGCGGCTGGGACAGGGTTGGGAATGAGCAGTTCTTC

v_gene: TRBV27
d_gene: NA
j_gene: TRBJ2-5
abundance: NA
CDR3aa: CASSLGAGSQETQYF
CDR3nt: TGTGCCAGCAGTTTGGGGGCGGGATCTCAAGAGACCCAGTACTTC

v_gene: TRBV6-1
d_gene: TRBD1
j_gene: TRBJ1-1
abundance: once
CDR3aa: CASSEYGTGVSNTEAFF
CDR3nt: TGTGCCAGCAGTGAATACGGGACAGGGGTCTCGAACACTGAAGCTTTCTTT

v_gene: TRBV7-3
d_gene: NA
j_gene: TRBJ1-4
abundance: NA
CDR3aa: CASSPKSGINEKLFF
CDR3nt: TGTGCCAGCAGCCCGAAATCGGGTATTAATGAAAAACTGTTTTTT

v_gene: TRBV12-5
d_gene: NA
j_gene: TRBJ2-7
abundance: NA
CDR3aa: CASGLPHEQYF
CDR3nt: TGTGCTAGTGGTTTGCCCCACGAGCAGTACTTC

v_gene: TRBV9
d_gene: NA
j_gene: TRBJ2-5
abundance: once
CDR3aa: CASSLGHRPQETQYF
CDR3nt: TGTGCCAGCAGTCTAGGACATCGGCCCCAAGAGACCCAGTACTTC

v_gene: TRBV30
d_gene: NA
j_gene: TRBJ2-1
abundance: NA
CDR3aa: CAWSVGTGEQFF
CDR3nt: TGTGCCTGGAGTGTAGGCACCGGCGAGCAGTTCTTC

v_gene: TRBV13
d_gene: NA
j_gene: TRBJ2-7
abundance: once
CDR3aa: CASSLGGSSSYEQYF
CDR3nt: TGTGCCAGCAGCTTAGGGGGTTCTAGCTCCTACGAGCAGTACTTC

v_gene: TRBV6-5
d_gene: NA
j_gene: TRBJ2-3
abundance: NA
CDR3aa: CASSLGGSSWTDTQYF
CDR3nt: TGTGCCAGCAGTTTGGGGGGATCGAGTTGGACAGATACGCAGTATTTT

v_gene: TRBV2
d_gene: NA
j_gene: TRBJ2-2
abundance: NA
CDR3aa: CASSDPTGGYTGELFF
CDR3nt: TGTGCCAGCAGTGACCCGACAGGCGGATACACCGGGGAGCTGTTTTTT

v_gene: TRBV9
d_gene: NA
j_gene: TRBJ2-3
abundance: NA
CDR3aa: CASSSGGGTDTQYF
CDR3nt: TGTGCCAGCAGCTCTGGAGGGGGCACAGATACGCAGTATTTT

v_gene: TRBV7-6
d_gene: TRBD1
j_gene: TRBJ2-1
abundance: NA
CDR3aa: CASSPGTGVSKQFF
CDR3nt: TGTGCCAGCAGTCCCGGGACAGGGGTCTCAAAGCAGTTCTTC

v_gene: TRBV5-1
d_gene: TRBD2
j_gene: TRBJ2-1
abundance: NA
CDR3aa: CASTIAGGLDEQFF
CDR3nt: TGCGCCAGCACCATAGCGGGAGGGTTAGATGAGCAGTTCTTC

v_gene: TRBV7-9
d_gene: NA
j_gene: TRBJ1-2
abundance: NA
CDR3aa: CASSLGGSSGYTF
CDR3nt: TGTGCCAGCAGCTTAGGGGGCTCAAGTGGCTACACCTTC

v_gene: TRBV29-1
d_gene: NA
j_gene: TRBJ1-1
abundance: NA
CDR3aa: CSVDRGVNTEAFF
CDR3nt: TGCAGCGTTGACCGGGGGGTGAACACTGAAGCTTTCTTT

v_gene: TRBV27
d_gene: NA
j_gene: TRBJ1-1
abundance: NA
CDR3aa: CASSPPGRTTEAFF
CDR3nt: TGTGCCAGCAGTCCGCCGGGCCGGACGACTGAAGCTTTCTTT

v_gene: TRBV9
d_gene: TRBD1
j_gene: TRBJ2-7
abundance: NA
CDR3aa: CASSVGTGPSYEQYF
CDR3nt: TGTGCCAGCAGCGTGGGGACAGGTCCCTCCTACGAGCAGTACTTC

v_gene: TRBV9
d_gene: TRBD1
j_gene: TRBJ2-3
abundance: NA
CDR3aa: CASRPGTGYSNTQYF
CDR3nt: TGTGCCAGCAGACCTGGGACAGGCTATTCGAATACGCAGTATTTT

v_gene: TRBV10-3
d_gene: NA
j_gene: TRBJ2-1
abundance: once
CDR3aa: CAISGGESSYNEQFF
CDR3nt: TGTGCCATCAGTGGGGGGGAGAGCTCCTACAATGAGCAGTTCTTC

v_gene: TRBV6-6
d_gene: TRBD2
j_gene: TRBJ2-3
abundance: NA
CDR3aa: CASSYSSGSSTDTQYF
CDR3nt: TGTGCCAGCAGTTACTCTAGCGGGTCCAGCACAGATACGCAGTATTTT

v_gene: TRBV2
d_gene: TRBD1
j_gene: TRBJ1-4
abundance: few
CDR3aa: CASTRDRDQLAFF
CDR3nt: TGTGCCAGCACCCGGGACAGAGATCAACTAGCGTTTTTT

v_gene: TRBV7-8
d_gene: NA
j_gene: TRBJ1-1
abundance: NA
CDR3aa: CASSLGAPGPTEAFF
CDR3nt: TGTGCCAGCAGCTTAGGGGCCCCCGGGCCCACTGAAGCTTTCTTT

v_gene: TRBV5-1
d_gene: NA
j_gene: TRBJ1-4
abundance: NA
CDR3aa: CASSSVIQGKGEKLFF
CDR3nt: TGCGCCAGCAGCTCTGTTATACAGGGAAAAGGTGAAAAACTGTTTTTT

v_gene: TRBV7-9
d_gene: NA
j_gene: TRBJ2-2
abundance: few
CDR3aa: CAMEPADTGELFF
CDR3nt: TGTGCCATGGAACCGGCGGACACCGGGGAGCTGTTTTTT

v_gene: TRBV7-9
d_gene: NA
j_gene: TRBJ2-7
abundance: NA
CDR3aa: CASTLQGGSGEQYF
CDR3nt: TGTGCCAGCACCCTTCAGGGTGGGTCCGGCGAGCAGTACTTC

v_gene: TRBV28
d_gene: NA
j_gene: TRBJ2-5
abundance: NA
CDR3aa: CASSSGGETQYF
CDR3nt: TGTGCCAGCAGTTCTGGGGGAGAGACCCAGTACTTC

v_gene: TRBV28
d_gene: NA
j_gene: TRBJ1-5
abundance: NA
CDR3aa: CASSFAGGSVQPQHF
CDR3nt: TGTGCCAGCAGTTTCGCCGGGGGATCGGTTCAGCCCCAGCATTTT

v_gene: TRBV2
d_gene: NA
j_gene: TRBJ1-3
abundance: NA
CDR3aa: CASSGRGTGNTIYF
CDR3nt: TGTGCCAGCAGTGGCAGGGGAACTGGAAACACCATATATTTT

v_gene: TRBV5-1
d_gene: TRBD2
j_gene: TRBJ2-1
abundance: NA
CDR3aa: CASSLSGTTINEQFF
CDR3nt: TGCGCCAGCAGCTTGTCCGGGACTACCATAAATGAGCAGTTCTTC

v_gene: TRBV6-5
d_gene: NA
j_gene: TRBJ1-6
abundance: NA
CDR3aa: CASSRQDPGNSPLHF
CDR3nt: TGTGCCAGCAGTCGACAGGATCCAGGGAATTCACCCCTCCACTTT

v_gene: TRBV11-2
d_gene: NA
j_gene: TRBJ2-5
abundance: NA
CDR3aa: CASSSTTQETQYF
CDR3nt: TGTGCCAGCAGCTCCACGACGCAAGAGACCCAGTACTTC

v_gene: TRBV9
d_gene: NA
j_gene: TRBJ1-2
abundance: NA
CDR3aa: CASSVGAGVLKGGMDGYTF
CDR3nt: TGTGCCAGCAGCGTAGGGGCAGGGGTGTTAAAAGGTGGAATGGATGGCTACACCTTC